This entry is about one T cell receptor beta chain. Per the authors' pipeline: For nucleated cells, counts were estimated from reference gene primer amplification. Sequenced by immunoSEQ multiplex PCR; TCRdb stores in-frame clones only, minus some. For V, J and clone size, that table is used; D and trimming come from the DNA. The sample lists more than 95,000 clones; 87% were seen once. V gave up 0 bases and J gave up 7 bases, with 17 bases separating them. CDR3 length equals 16 residues. Germline loops: CDR1 SGHNT, CDR2 YYREEE (reference sequence). This entry belongs to a study of blood T cell repertoires in COVID-19. Study at large: The study drew acute and convalescent COVID-19 samples from the United States, Italy and Spain. PBMCs, B-cell-depleted T cells, or T cells provided the cDNA or gDNA that made up the material.

V gene TRBV5-4 combines with J gene TRBJ2-1; D unresolved. Sequenced input: peripheral blood. This TCR derives from a man between 45 and 60 years old with acute or convalescent COVID-19. The CDR3 DNA reads as TGTGCCAGCAGCTTGGGCACGTCGGGTAATAAGAATGAGCAGTTCTTC. Translation gives CASSLGTSGNKNEQFF.